This TCR beta chain was captured in a study of T-cell reconstitution after alpha-beta-depleted transplantation in children (dated by TCRdb to the mid-2010s). Study-wide context: The study quantitatively tracked T-cell immune reconstitution after TCRalphabeta/CD19-depleted allogeneic hematopoietic cell transplantation in children using TCR repertoire profiling. Broader findings and caveats from the paper: In some patients, the high TCRbeta diversity seen at day 60 was put down to recipient T cells and intrathymic progenitors that had survived conditioning. The apparently early alphabetaT-cell count recovery about two months after transplant was reportedly dependent on only several hundred rapidly expanded clones derived from non-depleted graft cells. Over the following months the frequencies of hyperexpanded clones went down, and after one year T-cell counts and TCRbeta diversity were mostly credited to newly produced T cells.

V loses 4 bases of germline sequence and J loses 5 bases, and the interval between the two ends is 10 bases. The germline V gene (reference sequence) specifies SGHNT as CDR1 and YYREEE as CDR2. The CDR3 holds 12 amino acids from the cysteine to the phenylalanine. The CDR3 DNA has 36 bases and is translated from base 1. Libraries were made using PCR. TCRdb names Illumina HiSeq 2500 as the instrument used. To normalize quantification of the TCRbeta repertoire, the TCR libraries were built with molecular barcoding that relied on unique molecular identifiers. The public reads were reanalyzed by TCRdb: fastp trimming at Q25, MiXCR alignment, in-frame beta chains only. A single entry per CDR3 protein holds the most common genes and DNA from its merged rows. Counted in this sample were 490,000 or so distinct CDR3 sequences; under 12% of them appeared once. The ten biggest clones cover approximately 2% of the sample.

Points on this clonotype: What antigen it recognizes has not been identified. The input lacks base qualities; no much larger clone sits a single base away.

This sample's treatment or condition label indicates: allogeneic hematopoietic cell transplantation with graft depleted of TCRalphabeta T cells and CD19 B cells. The children who served as transplant recipients had been given grafts of TCRalphabeta/CD19-depleted allogeneic hematopoietic cells. The sequencing here drew on PBMCs, taken before TCRalphabeta/CD19-depleted stem cell transplant. The TCR was taken from a child aged 2 to 15 with inherited bone marrow failure, due to receive a stem cell transplant. The chain is made from TRBV5-4 and TRBJ2-7; possibly the D gene is TRBD1, per 7 matching bases. The nucleotide sequence is given as TGTGCCAGCAGCGCAGGGGGGAACGAGCAGTACTTC. It translates to CASSAGGNEQYF.